The 20 T cell receptor beta chains below come from one sample, sequenced in a study of human T cells and chemical hapten exposure. From the RACE reads, TCRdb called clonotypes with MiXCR, one entry per CDR3 protein. The sample contains tens of thousands of distinct CDR3 sequences, 8.5% to 9% of which appear only once. Time point of the sample: patch test 2, 6 weeks after DPC sensitization. The sample's treatment: therapeutic diphenylcyclopropenone sensitization with weekly scalp DPC. The sequencing used whole blood, collected in connection with sensitization to the hapten diphenylcyclopropenone (DPC). Every receptor here comes from a woman aged 45-60 years with alopecia areata. Some clones in this sample may be carry-over from other donors' samples.

J is TRBJ2-7 and V is TRBV12-3 or TRBV12-4; D unresolved. The CDR3 runs to 14 residues. V was clipped by 6 bases and J by 0 bases, with 12 bases between them. CDR3 in amino acids: CASSTGRTSYEQYF. CDR3 DNA: TGTGCCAGCAGCACCGGACGGACCTCCTACGAGCAGTACTTC.

The chain carries TRBV7-2 and TRBJ2-7; D perhaps matches TRBD1 (6 bases). Deletions cut 5 bases from V and 5 bases from J, with 16 bases between. The germline gives CDR1 SGHTA, CDR2 FQGNSA. The CDR3 extends over 14 amino acids. The CDR3 DNA follows: TGTGCCAGCAGCCCCATGACAGGTGCCAACGAGCAGTACTTC. It codes for CASSPMTGANEQYF.

Details on this clonotype: A much more abundant neighbour one base away suggests this may be a read error. The chain has TRBV6-5 and TRBJ1-2; TRBD1 agrees at 8 bases. Germline V lookup: CDR1 MNHEY, CDR2 SVGAGI. The CDR3 length is 14 residues. The CDR3 region has the DNA TGTGCCAGCAGTTACTCGGACAGGGCGGGTGGCTACAACTTC. It encodes CASSYSDRAGGYNF.

This clonotype has just a few counts. The gene calls are TRBV28 and TRBJ2-7, with D tentatively TRBD1 (6 bases). V lost 5 bases and J 0 bases, leaving 17 bases between the germline ends. Germline V lookup: CDR1 MDHEN, CDR2 SYDVKM. The CDR3 covers 16 residues. The CDR3, as DNA: TGTGCCAGCAGTCCCCCCGGACAGATTAGCTCCTACGAGCAGTACTTC. This translates into CASSPPGQISSYEQYF.

The chain employs TRBV7-9 and TRBJ1-1, with a weak D call TRBD1 (5 bases). Trimming stripped 1 base from V and 3 bases from J, with 9 bases between. In germline, CDR1 is SEHNR, CDR2 FQNEAQ (reference sequence). This CDR3 has 14 amino acids. CDR3 coding DNA: TGTGCCAGCAGCTTAGTCCGAGGGGACACTGAAGCTTTCTTT. It codes for CASSLVRGDTEAFF.

This clonotype was recorded at least ten times. The rearrangement uses TRBV28 and TRBJ1-5; 10 bases are shared with TRBD1. This CDR3 contains 18 residues. The junction had 11 bases not matched to a gene; V was cut back by 6 bases and J by 0 bases. The germline CDR1 and CDR2 sequences are MDHEN and SYDVKM. The CDR3 DNA is TGTGCCAGCAGACCCGGGACAGGGGCGATATATAGCAATCAGCCCCAGCATTTT. It specifies CASRPGTGAIYSNQPQHF.

This clonotype was seen a few times. The chain is built from TRBV29-1 and TRBJ2-3; the match to TRBD1 covers 8 bases. The CDR3 has 16 amino acids. The trim removed 7 bases at V and 5 bases at J, leaving 17 bases unmatched. Germline CDR1 reads SQVTM; CDR2 reads ANQGSEA. The CDR3 DNA sequence: TGCAGCGCCGAACCCATGGACAGGGAGCATAAAGATACGCAGTATTTT. The encoded protein is CSAEPMDREHKDTQYF.

The table lists this clonotype with a few counts. The chain joins TRBV4-3 to TRBJ2-7; D is possibly TRBD2 (5 bases). Trimming left V 1 base short and J 6 bases short, with 13 bases between. Germline CDR1 is LGHNA and CDR2 is YSLEER. The CDR3 runs to 14 residues. CDR3 DNA: TGCGCCAGCAGCCAAGCCGGCTTTGAGGGCGAGCAGTACTTC. This gives the protein CASSQAGFEGEQYF.

In its sample, this clonotype was seen a few times. The V gene is TRBV5-1, the J gene TRBJ1-5; the match to TRBD1 covers 8 bases. V lost 5 bases and J lost 5; bases outside the gene matches: 6. This CDR3 spans 14 amino acids. Germline V CDR1 and CDR2: SGHRS, YFSETQ. This chain's CDR3 is CASSSTGGDQPQHF. Here the CDR3 DNA reads TGCGCCAGCAGTTCCACAGGGGGTGATCAGCCCCAGCATTTT.

A few counts support this clonotype. The chain's CDR3 is CASSPPLNGAEAFF. The CDR3 region has the DNA TGTGCCAGCTCACCACCACTCAACGGGGCTGAAGCTTTCTTT. This chain joins TRBV18 and TRBJ1-1; D is undetermined. This CDR3 is built from 14 residues. V dropped 0 bases and J dropped 6 bases, with 11 bases sitting between them. From germline, CDR1 is KGHSH and CDR2 LQKENI.

This clonotype was recorded a few times. V usage is TRBV7-9 and J usage is TRBJ2-1; TRBD1 or TRBD2 may be the D gene (5 bases each). The CDR3 is 17 amino acids. Germline loops: CDR1 SEHNR, CDR2 FQNEAQ (reference sequence). V was pared by 4 bases and J by 7 bases, with 23 bases between. In nucleotides, the CDR3 is TGTGCCAGCAGCTCCAGACCTCTTGAGGGGTATGGGAATGAGCAGTTCTTC. It is translated as CASSSRPLEGYGNEQFF.

This clonotype was seen many times. The rearrangement joins TRBV3-1 to TRBJ1-2; perhaps TRBD1 as D (6 bases). The CDR3 is made up of 15 amino acids. V gave up 1 base and J gave up 5 bases, with 14 bases separating them. The germline V gene encodes CDR1 LGHDT and CDR2 YNNKEL (reference sequence). The CDR3 DNA is TGTGCCAGCAGCCAAGGCGGCGGGGGGGCGTATGGCTACACCTTC. Amino acids: CASSQGGGGAYGYTF.

In DNA, the CDR3 is TGTGCCAGCAGCCCTATCAGGAGGGCGGTGGGCCAAGAGACCCAGTACTTC. It translates to CASSPIRRAVGQETQYF. V is TRBV7-9 and J is TRBJ2-5, with D possibly matching TRBD2 (6 bases). CDR3 length: 17 residues. CDR1 and CDR2 (germline): SEHNR, FQNEAQ (reference sequence). Trimming took 5 bases from V and 1 from J, leaving 20 bases between them.

In its sample, this clonotype was seen many times. The chain couples TRBV20-1 to TRBJ1-2, with D perhaps TRBD1 (5 bases). The length of the CDR3 is 13 residues. From germline, CDR1 is DFQATT and CDR2 SNEGSKA (reference sequence). V lost 5 bases and J 0 bases, leaving 10 bases between the germline ends. In DNA form, the CDR3 reads TGCAGTGCTCGACAGAAATCTAACTATGGCTACACCTTC. Translation: CSARQKSNYGYTF.

This clonotype was seen at least ten times. V gene TRBV12-3 or TRBV12-4 combines with J gene TRBJ2-7; D not resolved. This CDR3 has 13 amino acids. With 1 base removed from V and 5 bases from J, the gap between germline ends came to 9 bases. The chain's CDR3 is CASSLVSSHEQYF. CDR3 DNA sequence: TGTGCCAGCAGTTTAGTTAGTAGCCACGAGCAGTACTTC.

The chain is built from TRBV23-1 and TRBJ2-5; D assignment may be TRBD1 or TRBD2 (5 bases each). TRBV23-1 is assigned to the ORF class and has an uncertain function. The CDR3 is 16 residues long. Trimming stripped 5 bases from V and 3 bases from J, with 19 bases between. The CDR3 loop reads CASSVPGRRSEETQYF. The CDR3 bases are TGCGCCAGCAGTGTACCGGGACGCCGCTCGGAAGAGACCCAGTACTTC.

This clonotype was picked up one time. This chain uses TRBV12-3 or TRBV12-4 with TRBJ2-1, with D possibly matching TRBD2 (5 bases). CDR3 length equals 14 residues. The V end was cut by 5 bases, the J end by 7 bases, with 15 bases between. Written as DNA, the CDR3 is TGTGCCAGCAGTCCCCTGACGCGGAGGAATGAGCAGTTCTTC. It translates to CASSPLTRRNEQFF.

This sequence joins TRBV28 and TRBJ2-1; TRBD2 matches 10 bases. Germline V gene lookup returns CDR1 MDHEN and CDR2 SYDVKM. The CDR3 loop spans 16 amino acids. The trim removed 5 bases at V and 7 bases at J, leaving 11 bases unmatched. DNA of the CDR3: TGTGCCAGCAGTCCCCAAGCGGGAGGGCGTAGGAATGAGCAGTTCTTC. The encoded protein is CASSPQAGGRRNEQFF.

This clonotype has at least ten counts. J is TRBJ1-6 and V is TRBV27, with D possibly being TRBD1 (5 bases). The CDR3 covers 15 residues. Germline V gives CDR1 MNHEY, CDR2 SMNVEV (reference sequence). The V and J ends lost 5 bases and 6 bases respectively, with 14 bases between them. CDR3 coding DNA: TGTGCCAGCAGTGGCTCAGGGTTCGGTAATTCACCCCTCCACTTT. This encodes CASSGSGFGNSPLHF.

This clonotype came up many times. This sequence joins TRBV3-1 and TRBJ1-5; 7 bases fit TRBD1. Germline CDR1 is LGHDT and CDR2 is YNNKEL (reference sequence). V lost 1 base to trimming and J lost 5 bases; unmatched junction nucleotides: 5. This CDR3 has 15 amino acids. In nucleotides, the CDR3 is TGTGCCAGCAGCCAAGGCTCAGGGGGAGATCAGCCCCAGCATTTT. The encoded protein is CASSQGSGGDQPQHF.